Listed below are T cell receptor beta chains from one sample, sequenced in a study of cytomegalovirus exposure and HLA in healthy donors. Generated by immunoSEQ multiplex PCR, the TCRdb table keeps only in-frame clones and is missing some. The table records about 160,000 clones, more than 75% of them present only once. Sequenced: PBMCs. These receptors were collected from a man in his late teens or twenties in good health and CMV-seropositive. CDR3s include the opening cysteine and the closing phenylalanine or tryptophan. The order of the fields is J gene, V gene, clone size, D gene, CDR3 DNA, CDR3 protein. The D gene is left open where the match is weak. Some rows mark clone size as missing; the rest say once, few, many or name a class of expanded clone.

TRBJ1-1 TRBV2 NA NA TGTGCCAGCAGTGAGAACAGGGCTAACACTGAAGCTTTCTTT CASSENRANTEAFF
TRBJ1-4 TRBV9 NA NA TGTGCCAGCAGCCCCCAGGGAGGAGAAAAACTGTTTTTT CASSPQGGEKLFF
TRBJ2-1 TRBV6-6 NA TRBD1 TGTGCCAGCAGTTACCGGGACAGTTACTCCTACAATGAGCAGTTCTTC CASSYRDSYSYNEQFF
TRBJ2-7 TRBV7-9 NA TRBD1 TGTTCCAGCAGCCCGTCCCGGTCCCGGGACAGTAACTACGAGCAGTACTTC CSSSPSRSRDSNYEQYF
TRBJ2-7 TRBV5-1 NA TRBD1 TGCGCCAGCAGCCCCCTCGGACAGGGATTACCTACGGGGCAGTACTTC CASSPLGQGLPTGQYF
TRBJ2-5 TRBV5-1 NA TRBD2 TGCGCCAGCAGCTTGGGACTAGCCGAGACCCAGTACTTC CASSLGLAETQYF
TRBJ2-1 TRBV5-1 NA NA TGCGCCAGCAGCTTGGGACATAACAATGAGCAGTTCTTC CASSLGHNNEQFF
TRBJ2-7 TRBV6-5 once NA TGTGCCAGCAGTTACTCGAGTTTTCGTAACGAGCAGTACTTC CASSYSSFRNEQYF
TRBJ2-7 TRBV9 NA NA TGTGCCAGCAGCGTAGGTGCCGGTTACCACTACGAGCAGTACTTC CASSVGAGYHYEQYF
TRBJ1-2 TRBV27 NA TRBD1 TGTGCCAGCAGTTTATATGTAGGGGGCTTAGGCTATGGCTACACCTTC CASSLYVGGLGYGYTF
TRBJ2-7 TRBV7-9 NA NA TGTGCCAGCAGCTTAAGGGCGGGGAGGAGCTCCTACGAGCAGTACTTC CASSLRAGRSSYEQYF
TRBJ2-2 TRBV4-3 NA NA TGCGCCAGCAGCCAAGAAGAGGACAGAAGAGGGGACACCGGGGAGCTGTTTTTT CASSQEEDRRGDTGELFF
TRBJ2-2 TRBV2 NA NA TGTGCCAGCATTAAGCAACCGAACACCGGGGAGCTGTTTTTT CASIKQPNTGELFF
TRBJ1-6 TRBV6-4 NA TRBD1 TGTGCCAGCAGTGAGGTGGGACAGGGTTCCTATAATTCACCCCTCCACTTT CASSEVGQGSYNSPLHF
TRBJ1-1 TRBV19 NA NA TGTGCCAGTAGTATCCAACCGACGGGGAACACTGAAGCTTTCTTT CASSIQPTGNTEAFF
TRBJ2-7 TRBV6-5 NA TRBD1 TGTGCCAGCAGTCCACAGGGGCGCTGGGACGAGCAGTACTTC CASSPQGRWDEQYF
TRBJ2-2 TRBV29-1 NA TRBD2 TGCAGCGTTGAGAGTTGGGCTAGCGGGAACACCGGGGAGCTGTTTTTT CSVESWASGNTGELFF
TRBJ2-3 TRBV19 NA NA TGTGCCAGTAGTGACCAGGTAACTAGCACAGATACGCAGTATTTT CASSDQVTSTDTQYF
TRBJ1-3 TRBV5-4 NA NA TGTGCCAGCGGTTCACCGGGGGGAAACACCATATATTTT CASGSPGGNTIYF
TRBJ2-7 TRBV27 NA TRBD1 TGTGCCAGCAGACGGACAGGGGCCACCTACGAGCAGTACTTC CASRRTGATYEQYF
TRBJ1-6 TRBV6-1 NA NA TGTGCCAGCAGTGAAGGGCCCGGGATTAATTCACCCCTCCACTTT CASSEGPGINSPLHF
TRBJ2-1 TRBV2 NA TRBD2 TGTGCCAGCAGTGTGTCGGCTAGCGGGAAGTACTCCTACAATGAGCAGTTCTTC CASSVSASGKYSYNEQFF
TRBJ1-1 TRBV9 NA NA TGTGCCAGCAGCGTAGGCGTCTCGAACACTGAAGCTTTCTTT CASSVGVSNTEAFF
TRBJ1-4 TRBV9 NA NA TGTGCCAGCAGCGAGGAGGTGGGTGGTGAAAAACTGTTTTTT CASSEEVGGEKLFF
TRBJ1-5 TRBV7-2 once NA TGTGCCAGCAGCCGTAGGGGGACAAATCAGCCCCAGCATTTT CASSRRGTNQPQHF
TRBJ1-5 TRBV6-1 NA NA TGTGCCAGCAGTGAAGGGGCGTGGGTCAATCAGCCCCAGCATTTT CASSEGAWVNQPQHF
TRBJ1-6 TRBV9 NA NA TGTGCCAGCAGCGTGGAGACGACGGATACGCCCCTCCACTTT CASSVETTDTPLHF
TRBJ1-6 TRBV10-3 NA NA TGTGCCACCCAGACAGGCGATTCACCCCTCCACTTT CATQTGDSPLHF
TRBJ2-5 TRBV5-4 few TRBD2 TGTGCCAGCAGCTCAGCAGCGGGGGCTGGGGAGACCCAGTACTTC CASSSAAGAGETQYF
TRBJ2-7 TRBV29-1 NA NA TGCAGCGTGCGGTCGGGAACCTCCTACGAGCAGTACTTC CSVRSGTSYEQYF